This T cell receptor beta chain was identified during a study of cytomegalovirus exposure and HLA in healthy donors. Whole-study results and caveats: The classifier, whose performance was assessed in both the original and validation cohorts, reportedly diagnosed cytomegalovirus status with high specificity and sensitivity. Generally TCR sequences proved uncommon, though certain public TCRs appeared in numerous donors. Other equally common chains were less clonally expanded than HLA-associated TCR beta chains, a later analysis showed. Later on, analysis showed that most CMV-associated TCR beta chains appeared to be HLA-restricted.

A multiplex PCR was run with 60 Vbeta primers and 13 Jbeta primers. Only in-frame clones appear in the TCRdb table, and some are missing; sequencing was by immunoSEQ multiplex PCR. The data show approximately 170,000 clones, about 81% seen once. To note about this clone: No antigen is known for it.

Trimming shortened V by 3 bases and J by 0 bases, and 12 bases separated the two germline ends. This CDR3 is built from 17 residues. CDR1 LNHDA and CDR2 SQIVND come from the germline V gene (reference sequence). The source of this sequence is a man aged 25 to 45 in good health and CMV-seropositive. The V gene is TRBV19, the J gene TRBJ1-6, with a weak D call TRBD1 (6 bases). What was sequenced was PBMCs. The CDR3 spells CASSMLGASSYNSPLHF. The CDR3 DNA reads as TGTGCCAGTAGTATGCTGGGGGCGAGCTCCTATAATTCACCCCTCCACTTT. The variable domain in full, with the rest retrieved from reference TRBV19 and TRBJ1-6, is DGGITQSPKYLFRKEGQNVTLSCEQNLNHDAMYWYRQDPGQGLRLIYYSQIVNDFQKGDIAEGYSVSREKKESFPLTVTSAQKNPTAFYLCASSMLGASSYNSPLHFGNGTRLTVT.